This TCR beta chain comes out of a study of spatial heterogeneity in lung cancer. Trimming at V came to 4 bases and at J to 3 bases, leaving 6 bases not matched to a gene. This CDR3 has 14 amino acids. Per the germline V gene, CDR1 is LGHDT and CDR2 is YNNKEL (reference sequence). TCR cDNA molecules each had a unique molecular identifier. Using its own MiXCR run on the 5' RACE reads, TCRdb lists one record per CDR3 protein. The repertoire holds about 21,000 distinct CDR3 sequences, around 4.3% seen once, with about 7.7% in the top ten. This clonotype occurred many times. Stated time point: sample taken at primary tumor resection. Donors were 55 to 75 untreated early-stage non-small cell lung cancer patients. Unsorted whole RNA from tumor, nontumor lung or frozen PBMC underwent sequencing.

V gene TRBV3-1 combines with J gene TRBJ2-7, with 7 bases that match TRBD1. Sequences were derived from PBMCs, sampled at surgery. This clonotype was sampled from a male donor with early-stage non-small cell lung cancer. CDR3 sequence: CASSRQGYVYEQYF. The CDR3 region has the DNA TGTGCCAGCAGCCGACAGGGTTACGTCTACGAGCAGTACTTC.